These 10 T cell receptor beta chains were all obtained from the same sample, sequenced in a study of shared clonotypes between healthy human individuals. Measured with immunoSEQ multiplex PCR; TCRdb has only the in-frame clones, and not every one. Of around 2.5 million clones in the sample, approximately 93% were seen once. Sequencing was carried out using naive CD4+ T cells from PBMCs. Stated subset: CD45RA+ positively selected. The receptors derive from a man aged 18 to 29 in good health. Some clones in this sample may be carry-over from other donors' samples.

The chain links TRBV28 to TRBJ2-7; 12 bases line up with TRBD2. The V segment lost 4 bases and the J segment 7 bases; nucleotides outside the gene matches: 2. Germline V gene data show CDR1 as MDHEN and CDR2 as SYDVKM. This CDR3 comprises 13 residues. CDR3 nucleotide sequence: TGTGCCAGCAGTTCAGGACTAGCGGGAGAGCAGTACTTC. This gives the protein CASSSGLAGEQYF.

The genes are TRBV5-5 and TRBJ2-7; 7 positions agree with TRBD2. The CDR3 spans 15 residues. In germline, CDR1 is SGHKS, CDR2 YYEKEE (reference sequence). Germline trimming cut 4 bases from V and 11 bases from J; bases unmatched to any gene: 18. The CDR3 nucleotides read TGTGCCAGCAGCCTAGGCGTTGGCGGGAGTCTTACAAAGTACTTC. Translation gives CASSLGVGGSLTKYF.

Written as DNA, the CDR3 is TGTGCCAGCAGCTTAACACCAGGAAACTACGAGCAGTACTTC. It encodes CASSLTPGNYEQYF. The gene calls are TRBV7-3 and TRBJ2-7; D unclear. The CDR3 is 14 residues long. The V and J ends lost 0 bases and 3 bases respectively, with 9 bases between them. The V gene's germline CDR1 is SGHTA and CDR2 FQGTGA.

This sequence joins TRBV28 and TRBJ2-1; possibly TRBD1 or TRBD2 for D (5 bases each). Looked up from germline, CDR1 is MDHEN and CDR2 is SYDVKM. The CDR3 sequence is 17 residues long. Trimming took off 6 bases at V and 5 bases at J, with 23 bases between the two ends. The CDR3 DNA follows: TGTGCCAGCAGCCAGCCCCGGGACCCTTTCCAGCACAATGAGCAGTTCTTC. Translation gives CASSQPRDPFQHNEQFF.

The chain couples TRBV7-9 to TRBJ2-7, with D perhaps matching TRBD2 (6 bases). The CDR3 contains 15 residues. CDR1 SEHNR and CDR2 FQNEAQ come from the germline V gene (reference sequence). V lost 5 bases and J lost 3, with 17 bases in between. The CDR3 bases are TGTGCCAGCAGCGCCTCCCGGGGGACCGGCTACGAGCAGTACTTC. Amino acids: CASSASRGTGYEQYF. The whole variable domain, filled in from reference TRBV7-9 and TRBJ2-7, reads DTGVSQNPRHKITKRGQNVTFRCDPISEHNRLYWYRQTLGQGPEFLTYFQNEAQLEKSRLLSDRFSAERPKGSFSTLEIQRTEQGDSAMYLCASSASRGTGYEQYFGPGTRLTVT.

The chain uses TRBV6-5 and TRBJ1-1; D perhaps matches TRBD1 (6 bases). The germline V gene has CDR1 MNHEY and CDR2 SVGAGI. Between the trimmed V and J ends, which lost 6 bases and 3 bases, there was a span of 17 bases. The CDR3 is 15 residues long. The CDR3 DNA reads TGTGCCAGCAGCCTCGGGGGGGGCGGCCACACTGAAGCTTTCTTT. This encodes CASSLGGGGHTEAFF.

As for this clone: The same CDR3 arises from other DNA sequences in this sample as well. The chain joins TRBV5-6 to TRBJ2-1, with D possibly being TRBD2 (6 bases). The ends were cut back, 4 bases at V and 4 bases at J, with 15 bases in the middle. The CDR3 contains 15 residues. Germline V gives CDR1 SGHDT, CDR2 YYEEEE. CDR3 region: CASSPGLALYNEQFF. The CDR3 coding sequence is TGTGCCAGCAGCCCGGGGCTAGCGCTTTACAATGAGCAGTTCTTC.

This clone came up once. V and J are TRBV6-6 and TRBJ2-1; 9 nucleotides agree with TRBD1. The CDR3 has 14 amino acids. Trimming cost V 7 bases and J 7 bases; bases outside gene matches: 8. Per germline, CDR1 MNHNY and CDR2 SVGAGI (reference sequence). CDR3 protein: CASKNGQGRNEQFF. CDR3 DNA sequence: TGTGCCAGCAAAAACGGACAGGGGAGGAATGAGCAGTTCTTC.

J is TRBJ2-3 and V is TRBV5-1; D remains unclear. CDR3 length equals 16 residues. Looked up from germline, CDR1 is SGHRS and CDR2 is YFSETQ. Trimming left V 0 bases short and J 2 bases short, with 13 bases between. CDR3: CASSLDSGFSTDTQYF. Here the CDR3 DNA reads TGCGCCAGCAGCTTGGATTCTGGGTTCTCCACAGATACGCAGTATTTT.

The chain uses TRBV28 and TRBJ2-7; TRBD1 or TRBD2 may be the D gene (6 bases each). The CDR3 runs to 17 residues. Germline CDR1 and CDR2: MDHEN and SYDVKM. Trimming removed 3 bases from V and 2 bases from J, with 20 bases in between. CDR3 nucleotide sequence: TGTGCCAGCAGTTTCCCCCAGACTAGGGGGGTCCCCTACGAGCAGTACTTC. Translated, it gives CASSFPQTRGVPYEQYF.